A single sample is the source of the 18 T cell receptor beta chains below, sequenced in a study of T cell responses to AZD1222 COVID-19 vaccine. Profiled with immunoSEQ multiplex PCR; TCRdb holds only in-frame clones, not every one. The sample shows more than 80,000 clones, 88% of them seen only once. The sample in question was peripheral blood, obtained on day 0 of AZD1222 vaccination. These receptors were collected from an adult in good health.

This sequence joins TRBV7-3 and TRBJ2-3; D gene ambiguous. Germline loops: CDR1 SGHTA, CDR2 FQGTGA. The CDR3 is 12 residues long. V was shortened by 1 base and J by 10 bases, with 9 bases between the two germline ends. CDR3 in amino acids: CASSLNSGAQYF. CDR3 in DNA: TGTGCCAGCAGCTTAAATAGTGGAGCGCAGTATTTT.

V gene TRBV9 combines with J gene TRBJ2-5, with D hard to call. There are 14 residues in the CDR3. Germline V CDR1 and CDR2: SGDLS, YYNGEE. The V end was cut by 0 bases, the J end by 2 bases, with 8 bases between. The CDR3 reads CASSVGGTQETQYF. The CDR3 bases are TGTGCCAGCAGCGTAGGAGGAACTCAAGAGACCCAGTACTTC.

The rearrangement links TRBV5-4 to TRBJ2-5, with 11 bases lining up with TRBD2. Germline values: CDR1 SGHNT, CDR2 YYREEE (reference sequence). Germline trimming cut 0 bases from V and 1 base from J; bases unmatched to any gene: 5. The CDR3 has 17 residues. In nucleotides, the CDR3 is TGTGCCAGCAGCTTGGGCACCGGGACTAGCGGCCAAGAGACCCAGTACTTC. It translates to CASSLGTGTSGQETQYF. The variable domain in full, completed from reference TRBV5-4 and TRBJ2-5, reads ETGVTQSPTHLIKTRGQQVTLRCSSQSGHNTVSWYQQALGQGPQFIFQYYREEENGRGNFPPRFSGLQFPNYSSELNVNALELDDSALYLCASSLGTGTSGQETQYFGPGTRLLVL.

The chain recombines TRBV29-1 with TRBJ2-7; 10 bases fit TRBD1. CDR1 is SQVTM, CDR2 ANQGSEA, per germline. V was clipped by 3 bases and J by 4 bases; unmatched bases: 3. This CDR3 has 13 residues. The CDR3 loop reads CSVDGTGDYEQYF. The DNA of the CDR3 is TGCAGCGTTGACGGGACAGGGGATTACGAGCAGTACTTC.

The genes are TRBV19 and TRBJ1-3; the D is unclear. The CDR3 length is 14 residues. V was cut by 7 bases and J by 0 bases, with 10 bases left in between. Germline V CDR1 and CDR2: LNHDA, SQIVND (reference sequence). The CDR3 DNA reads as TGTGCCAGTACCGCAGTTCTCTCTGGAAACACCATATATTTT. The encoded protein is CASTAVLSGNTIYF.

The rearrangement joins TRBV7-2 to TRBJ1-4; 7 bases fit TRBD1. The germline V gene encodes CDR1 SGHTA and CDR2 FQGNSA. This CDR3 comprises 14 residues. V gave up 3 bases and J gave up 8 bases; unmatched junction bases: 6. In DNA, the CDR3 is TGTGCCAGCAGCTTGACAGGGTGGGAAGAAAAACTGTTTTTT. Translated: CASSLTGWEEKLFF.

Turning to this clone: Compared with germline, one end of the junction differs, possibly owing to a read error. This chain joins TRBV29-1 and TRBJ1-4; TRBD1 matches 9 bases. Germline-derived CDR1 and CDR2 are SQVTM and ANQGSEA. CDR3 size: 13 residues. The CDR3 DNA reads as TGCAGCGCTGAAGGGACAGGGAGTGAAAAACTGTTTTTT. This gives the protein CSAEGTGSEKLFF.

This clone was found once. The chain is built from TRBV6-5 and TRBJ1-1; D gene unclear. Per the germline V gene, CDR1 is MNHEY and CDR2 is SVGAGI. The CDR3 extends over 14 amino acids. The germline V and J ends were trimmed by 6 bases and 1 base, with 12 bases remaining between them. CDR3 sequence: CASSRPGGNTEAFF. In DNA form, the CDR3 reads TGTGCCAGCAGCCGCCCAGGCGGGAACACTGAAGCTTTCTTT.

This clone was picked up a small number of times. The rearrangement joins TRBV5-1 to TRBJ2-1; TRBD2 agrees at 10 bases. After removal of 0 bases from V and 13 bases from J, the junction contained 7 bases not matched to a gene. The CDR3 has 14 amino acids. Germline CDR1 is SGHRS and CDR2 is YFSETQ. CDR3 in amino acids: CASSLAPTSGQQFF. The DNA of the CDR3 is TGCGCCAGCAGCTTGGCCCCGACTAGCGGGCAACAGTTCTTC.

J is TRBJ2-3 and V is TRBV7-2; D uncertain. The germline gives CDR1 SGHTA, CDR2 FQGNSA. This CDR3 is built from 13 residues. V lost 4 bases and J lost 5, with 10 bases in between. The CDR3 region is CASSSQTGDTQYF. The DNA for the CDR3 is TGTGCCAGCAGCTCACAGACCGGAGATACGCAGTATTTT. Variable domain in full (rest from reference TRBV7-2 and TRBJ2-3): GAGVSQSPSNKVTEKGKDVELRCDPISGHTALYWYRQSLGQGLEFLIYFQGNSAPDKSGLPSDRFSAERTGGSVSTLTIQRTQQEDSAVYLCASSSQTGDTQYFGPGTRLTVL.

This rearrangement joins TRBV5-5 to TRBJ1-1, with 8 bases aligning to TRBD1. Germline lookup yields CDR1 SGHKS and CDR2 YYEKEE (reference sequence). The CDR3 is 15 residues long. V dropped 1 base and J dropped 8; count of bases not matched to a gene: 10. CDR3 coding DNA: TGTGCCAGCAGCTTGTTTCAGGGGGCAGGAGGGGAAGCTTTCTTT. Translating gives CASSLFQGAGGEAFF.

This chain links TRBV27 with TRBJ1-1; D is undetermined. This CDR3 is 15 amino acids long. With 5 bases removed from V and 8 bases from J, the gap between germline ends came to 21 bases. CDR1 is MNHEY, CDR2 SMNVEV, per germline (reference sequence). DNA for the CDR3: TGTGCCAGCAGTCCGGACCCCCTCGGGAGGTCGGAAGCTTTCTTT. It translates to CASSPDPLGRSEAFF.

V is TRBV7-2 and J is TRBJ1-5; the match to TRBD1 covers 10 bases. V lost 8 bases, J lost 7 bases, and 5 bases stayed unmatched. The germline V gene encodes CDR1 SGHTA and CDR2 FQGNSA. The CDR3 sequence is 13 residues long. The CDR3 protein is CASGTGVRQPQHF. In DNA, the CDR3 is TGTGCCAGCGGGACAGGGGTGAGGCAGCCCCAGCATTTT.

This clone was seen a few times. The V and J genes are TRBV6-5 and TRBJ1-2, with 10 positions matching TRBD1. CDR3 size: 13 residues. Germline trimming cut 6 bases from V and 8 bases from J; bases unmatched to any gene: 6. CDR1 and CDR2 from the germline V gene are MNHEY and SVGAGI. CDR3 amino acids: CASRLTGGRGYTF. In DNA, the CDR3 is TGTGCCAGCAGACTGACAGGGGGCAGGGGCTACACCTTC.

V and J are TRBV3-1 (or the pseudogene TRBV3-2) and TRBJ2-1; 9 nucleotides align to TRBD2. V gave up 1 base and J gave up 6 bases; unmatched junction bases: 4. Germline assignment: CDR1 LGHDT and CDR2 YNNKEL (reference sequence). The CDR3 covers 15 residues. CDR3 nucleotides: TGTGCCAGCAGCCAAGTAGGGACTAGCTTCAATGAGCAGTTCTTC. Translated, it gives CASSQVGTSFNEQFF.

The chain has TRBV2 and TRBJ2-1; D is unclear. Per the germline V gene, CDR1 is SNHLY and CDR2 is FYNNEI. This CDR3 has 14 residues. The V end lost 6 bases, the J end lost 8 bases, and 17 bases lay between the germline ends. The CDR3 here is CASRGRFTGDEQFF. The CDR3, as DNA: TGTGCCAGCAGGGGCAGGTTTACTGGGGATGAGCAGTTCTTC.

The chain recombines TRBV7-2 with TRBJ1-1; 9 bases match TRBD1. J was trimmed by 5 bases and V by 5 bases; bases with no gene match: 9. Germline CDR1 reads SGHTA; CDR2 reads FQGNSA. CDR3 length equals 15 residues. The CDR3 coding sequence is TGTGCCAGCAGCGACCGGGACAGGGCGGGAACTGAAGCTTTCTTT. This codes for CASSDRDRAGTEAFF.

This sequence joins TRBV18 and TRBJ1-5; D gene ambiguous. This CDR3 has 15 residues. Germline assignment: CDR1 KGHSH and CDR2 LQKENI. Deletions cut 2 bases from V and 2 bases from J, with 10 bases between. The CDR3 sequence: CASSPSSVGNQPQHF. In DNA, the CDR3 is TGTGCCAGCTCACCATCGTCAGTCGGCAATCAGCCCCAGCATTTT.